Below, 7 T cell receptor beta chains from the same sample are listed, as sequenced in a study of cytomegalovirus exposure and HLA in healthy donors. TCRdb keeps only in-frame clones here, not all; method: immunoSEQ multiplex PCR. The table includes 150,000 to 200,000 clones, about 90% detected once. The material sequenced was PBMCs. These receptors all stem from a woman aged 30 to 39 in good health and CMV-seronegative.

V is TRBV7-2 and J is TRBJ2-3; 13 bases agree with TRBD2. Trimming took 1 base from V and 5 from J; bases not matched to a gene: 6. This CDR3 has 17 residues. Germline loops: CDR1 SGHTA, CDR2 FQGNSA. In nucleotides, the CDR3 is TGTGCCAGCAGCTTAGAACTAGCGGGAGGGCCCGGAGATACGCAGTATTTT. Its translation: CASSLELAGGPGDTQYF.

The chain uses TRBV7-6 and TRBJ2-7; 11 bases line up with TRBD1. V lost 4 bases, J lost 5 bases, and 10 bases stayed unmatched. Germline CDR1 and CDR2: SGHVS and FNYEAQ. The CDR3 has 16 amino acids. Here the CDR3 DNA reads TGTGCCAGCAGCTCATCGCCGGACAGGGGGCTCCACGAGCAGTACTTC. Its protein product is CASSSSPDRGLHEQYF.

The V call is TRBV11-3, the J call TRBJ2-7; D is perhaps TRBD1 (6 bases). This CDR3 has 14 amino acids. The ends were cut back, 2 bases at V and 5 bases at J, with 13 bases in the middle. Germline V gene sequence: CDR1 SGHNT, CDR2 YENEEA. The CDR3 region has the DNA TGTGCCAGCAGCTTAAGGTCAGGGGATGACGAGCAGTACTTC. This encodes CASSLRSGDDEQYF.

In its sample, this clone was seen a few times. This sequence joins TRBV5-1 and TRBJ2-2; D remains unclear. The germline V and J ends were trimmed by 4 bases and 0 bases, with 1 base remaining between them. Germline CDR1 and CDR2: SGHRS and YFSETQ. The CDR3 has 12 amino acids. Here the CDR3 reads CASSPNTGELFF. As DNA, the CDR3 is TGCGCCAGCAGCCCGAACACCGGGGAGCTGTTTTTT.

The chain carries TRBV19 and TRBJ2-7; possible D gene TRBD2, 6 bases. Trimming left V 1 base short and J 9 bases short, with 13 bases between. Per the germline V gene, CDR1 is LNHDA and CDR2 is SQIVND (reference sequence). CDR3 length equals 13 residues. This CDR3 is CASSIVPGEVQYF. The CDR3 DNA reads as TGTGCCAGTAGTATAGTCCCGGGAGAAGTGCAGTACTTC.

This clone was counted a single time. V is TRBV5-1 and J is TRBJ2-1, with TRBD2 matching 7 bases. Germline loops: CDR1 SGHRS, CDR2 YFSETQ. V was pared by 0 bases and J by 2 bases, with 2 bases of the junction left unmatched. CDR3 length: 15 residues. CDR3 sequence (DNA): TGCGCCAGCAGCTTGGTGGCGGGGGCCTACAATGAGCAGTTCTTC. It is translated as CASSLVAGAYNEQFF.

The gene calls are TRBV5-1 and TRBJ2-1; D call uncertain. Between the trimmed V and J ends, which lost 2 bases and 8 bases, there was a span of 14 bases. The CDR3 loop spans 14 amino acids. The germline V gene has CDR1 SGHRS and CDR2 YFSETQ. CDR3 DNA sequence: TGCGCCAGCAGCTTTTCCGGGCAGGCCGATGAGCAGTTCTTC. Translating it yields CASSFSGQADEQFF.